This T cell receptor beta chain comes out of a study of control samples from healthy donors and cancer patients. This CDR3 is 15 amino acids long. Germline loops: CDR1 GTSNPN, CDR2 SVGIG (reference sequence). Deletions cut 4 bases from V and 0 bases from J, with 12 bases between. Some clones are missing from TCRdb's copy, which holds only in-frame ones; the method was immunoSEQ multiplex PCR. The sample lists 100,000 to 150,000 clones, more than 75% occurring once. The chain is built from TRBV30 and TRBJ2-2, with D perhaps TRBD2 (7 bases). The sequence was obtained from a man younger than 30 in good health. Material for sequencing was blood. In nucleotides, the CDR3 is TGTGCCTGGAACCGGGGGGCTTCGAACACCGGGGAGCTGTTTTTT. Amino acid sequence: CAWNRGASNTGELFF.